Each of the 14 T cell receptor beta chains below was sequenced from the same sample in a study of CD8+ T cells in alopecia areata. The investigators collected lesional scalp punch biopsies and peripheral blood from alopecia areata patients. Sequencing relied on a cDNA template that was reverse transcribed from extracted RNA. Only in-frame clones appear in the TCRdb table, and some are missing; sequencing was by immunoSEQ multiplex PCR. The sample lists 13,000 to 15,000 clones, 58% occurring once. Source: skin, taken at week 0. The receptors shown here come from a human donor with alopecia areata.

Here the CDR3 reads CASSLMTGGKNEQFF. Written as DNA, the CDR3 is TGTGCCAGCAGCTTAATGACAGGGGGTAAGAATGAGCAGTTCTTC. The V gene is TRBV11-3, the J gene TRBJ2-1; 9 bases line up with TRBD1. Germline V CDR1 and CDR2: SGHNT, YENEEA. The CDR3 is 15 residues long. V trimming: 2 bases; J trimming: 7 bases; junction bases outside the gene matches: 6.

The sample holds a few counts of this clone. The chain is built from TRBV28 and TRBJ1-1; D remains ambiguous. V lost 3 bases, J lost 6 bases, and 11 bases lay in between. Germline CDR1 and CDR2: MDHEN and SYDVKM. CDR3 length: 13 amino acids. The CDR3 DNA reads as TGTGCCAGCAGTTTTCCCGGCAGTCCTGAAGCTTTCTTT. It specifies CASSFPGSPEAFF.

The CDR3 spells CASRAGGLGSPLHF. In DNA, the CDR3 is TGTGCCAGCAGGGCCGGGGGCCTGGGTTCACCCCTCCACTTT. The chain carries TRBV5-5 and TRBJ1-6, with D perhaps matching TRBD1 (6 bases). The CDR3 spans 14 residues. Germline CDR1 reads SGHKS; CDR2 reads YYEKEE (reference sequence). V dropped 5 bases and J dropped 9 bases, with 15 bases sitting between them.

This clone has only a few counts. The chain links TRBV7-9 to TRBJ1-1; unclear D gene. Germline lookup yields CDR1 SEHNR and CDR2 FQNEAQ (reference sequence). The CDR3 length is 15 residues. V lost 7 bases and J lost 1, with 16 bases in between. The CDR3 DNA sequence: TGTGCCAGCACCTTTGGGGAAGCTAGGAACACTGAAGCTTTCTTT. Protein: CASTFGEARNTEAFF.

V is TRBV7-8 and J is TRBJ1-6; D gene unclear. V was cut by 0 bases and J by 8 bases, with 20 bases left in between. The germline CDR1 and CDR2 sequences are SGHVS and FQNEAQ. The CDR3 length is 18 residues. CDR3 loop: CASSLASPPRPLHSPLHF. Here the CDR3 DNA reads TGTGCCAGCAGCTTAGCTTCCCCCCCCAGGCCCCTACATTCACCCCTCCACTTT.

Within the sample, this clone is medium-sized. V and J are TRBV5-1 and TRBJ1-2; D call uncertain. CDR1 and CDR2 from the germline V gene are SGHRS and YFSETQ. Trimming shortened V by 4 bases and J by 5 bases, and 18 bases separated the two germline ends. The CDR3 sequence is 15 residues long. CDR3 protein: CASSPGGSFSYGYTF. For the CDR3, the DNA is TGCGCCAGCAGCCCCGGAGGGTCCTTCTCGTATGGCTACACCTTC.

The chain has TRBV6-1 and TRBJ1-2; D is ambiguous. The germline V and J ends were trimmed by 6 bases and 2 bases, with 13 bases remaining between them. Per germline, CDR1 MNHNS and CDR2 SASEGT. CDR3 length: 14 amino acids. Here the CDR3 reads CASRDQLSNYGYTF. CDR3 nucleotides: TGTGCCAGCAGGGATCAGTTATCGAACTATGGCTACACCTTC.

The CDR3 bases are TGTGCCAGCAGCGTGACAGGGGCGAACACCGGGGAGCTGTTTTTT. Translation gives CASSVTGANTGELFF. This rearrangement joins TRBV9 to TRBJ2-2; 8 bases fit TRBD1. J was trimmed by 0 bases and V by 2 bases; bases with no gene match: 0. From germline, CDR1 is SGDLS and CDR2 YYNGEE. The CDR3 runs to 15 residues.

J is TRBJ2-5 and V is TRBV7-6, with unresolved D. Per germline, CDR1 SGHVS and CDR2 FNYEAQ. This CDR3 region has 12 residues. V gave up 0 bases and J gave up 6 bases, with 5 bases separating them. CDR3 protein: CASSLAQKTQYF. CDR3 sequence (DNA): TGTGCCAGCAGCTTAGCGCAAAAGACCCAGTACTTC.

The CDR3 region is CASSYRNTEAFF. Here the CDR3 DNA reads TGTGCCAGCAGTTATCGCAACACTGAAGCTTTCTTT. J is TRBJ1-1 and V is TRBV6-5; D is uncertain. Per the germline V gene, CDR1 is MNHEY and CDR2 is SVGAGI. V gave up 3 bases and J gave up 2 bases, with 4 bases separating them. The CDR3 has 12 residues.

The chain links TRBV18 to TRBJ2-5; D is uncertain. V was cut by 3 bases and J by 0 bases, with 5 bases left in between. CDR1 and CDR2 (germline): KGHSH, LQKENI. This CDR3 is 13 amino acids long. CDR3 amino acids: CASSPNNQETQYF. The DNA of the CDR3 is TGTGCCAGCTCACCGAACAACCAAGAGACCCAGTACTTC.

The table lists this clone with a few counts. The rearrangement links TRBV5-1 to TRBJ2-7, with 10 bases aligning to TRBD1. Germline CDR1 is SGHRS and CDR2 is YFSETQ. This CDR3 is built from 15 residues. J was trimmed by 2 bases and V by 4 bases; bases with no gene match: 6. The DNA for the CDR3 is TGCGCCAGCAGCCCTACGGGACAGGGGCCCTACGAGCAGTACTTC. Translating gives CASSPTGQGPYEQYF.

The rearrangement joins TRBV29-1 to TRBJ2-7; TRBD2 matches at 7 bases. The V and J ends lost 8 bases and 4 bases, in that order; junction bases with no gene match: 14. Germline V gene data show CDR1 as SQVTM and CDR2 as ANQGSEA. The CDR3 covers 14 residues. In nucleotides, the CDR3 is TGCAGCTCAACTGGGGGGGAGGCCGGGTACGAGCAGTACTTC. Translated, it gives CSSTGGEAGYEQYF.

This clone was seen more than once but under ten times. The CDR3: CASSQYRRGRRELFF. CDR3 DNA sequence: TGCGCCAGCAGCCAATACAGACGGGGGCGTCGGGAGCTGTTTTTT. This chain uses TRBV4-3 with TRBJ2-2; D tentatively fits TRBD1 or TRBD2 (6 bases each). Trimming pared 2 bases from V and 9 bases from J, leaving 16 bases between. This CDR3 is built from 15 residues. Per the germline V gene, CDR1 is LGHNA and CDR2 is YSLEER.